These 17 T cell receptor beta chains originate from one sample sequenced in a study of cytomegalovirus exposure and HLA in healthy donors. Both 60 Vbeta primers and 13 Jbeta primers went into the PCR. Profiled with immunoSEQ multiplex PCR; TCRdb holds only in-frame clones, not every one. The table shows around 150,000 clones, with roughly 80% occurring only once. The sample consisted of PBMCs. These receptors all stem from a male donor in good health and CMV-seronegative.

The rearrangement joins TRBV6-5 to TRBJ1-2; TRBD1 aligns across 7 bases. CDR3 length equals 13 residues. From germline, CDR1 is MNHEY and CDR2 SVGAGI. The V segment lost 8 bases and the J segment 4 bases; nucleotides outside the gene matches: 7. The CDR3 sequence: CASRGDSGYGYTF. The CDR3 DNA is TGTGCCAGCCGAGGGGACAGTGGCTATGGCTACACCTTC.

This chain links TRBV19 with TRBJ2-5; tentative D call: TRBD1 (6 bases). The V end lost 9 bases, the J end lost 2 bases, and 10 bases lay between the germline ends. CDR3 length: 12 residues. Per the germline V gene, CDR1 is LNHDA and CDR2 is SQIVND (reference sequence). The CDR3 spells CASGQPQETQYF. CDR3 DNA sequence: TGTGCCAGCGGACAGCCTCAAGAGACCCAGTACTTC.

The V call is TRBV21-1, the J call TRBJ2-7; TRBD2 is taken as the D call from the table, unchecked against the DNA. TRBV21-1 has pseudogene status. The CDR3 runs 17 residues. The CDR3 region is CASSKGTSLSFRREQYF. The CDR3 bases are TGTGCCAGCAGCAAAGGGACTAGCCTCAGCTTCAGGAGAGAGCAGTACTTC.

The rearrangement joins TRBV29-1 to TRBJ2-3; 8 bases map to TRBD1. This CDR3 is 12 amino acids long. V dropped 7 bases and J dropped 5; count of bases not matched to a gene: 5. Germline CDR1 and CDR2: SQVTM and ANQGSEA. The CDR3 reads CSADRVGDTQYF. CDR3 bases: TGCAGCGCGGACAGGGTAGGAGATACGCAGTATTTT.

The rearrangement uses TRBV18 and TRBJ1-1; no reliable D call. CDR3 length: 13 residues. In germline, CDR1 is KGHSH, CDR2 LQKENI. Trimming took 0 bases from V and 7 from J, leaving 9 bases between them. For the CDR3, the DNA is TGTGCCAGCTCACCACCGGTAAAGAGTGAAGCTTTCTTT. It specifies CASSPPVKSEAFF.

The rearrangement links TRBV30 to TRBJ2-1; D possibly corresponds to TRBD2 (5 bases). V was shortened by 2 bases and J by 16 bases, with 18 bases between the two germline ends. In germline, CDR1 is GTSNPN, CDR2 SVGIG (reference sequence). The CDR3 is made up of 12 amino acids. In DNA form, the CDR3 reads TGTGCCTGGAGTTCGGACGGCAGAGCGGCATTCTTC. This codes for CAWSSDGRAAFF.

The chain couples TRBV28 to TRBJ1-2; 10 positions match TRBD1. The V segment lost 6 bases and the J segment 5 bases; nucleotides outside the gene matches: 6. This CDR3 has 14 amino acids. Germline V gene sequence: CDR1 MDHEN, CDR2 SYDVKM. CDR3 amino acids: CASRADRGIYGYTF. In DNA, the CDR3 is TGTGCCAGCAGGGCGGACAGGGGGATTTATGGCTACACCTTC.

The V and J genes are TRBV4-3 and TRBJ2-2; a possible D gene is TRBD1 (5 bases). The CDR3 has 17 amino acids. Germline assignment: CDR1 LGHNA and CDR2 YSLEER. V lost 0 bases, J lost 1 base, and 12 bases lay in between. The CDR3 DNA sequence: TGCGCCAGCAGCCAAGATAGCACAGGCTTGAACACCGGGGAGCTGTTTTTT. Its translation: CASSQDSTGLNTGELFF.

This clone was detected only a few times. The rearrangement uses TRBV6-5 and TRBJ2-1; 12 bases agree with TRBD2. V lost 7 bases, J lost 3 bases, and 1 base stayed unmatched. The germline V gene has CDR1 MNHEY and CDR2 SVGAGI. The length of the CDR3 is 14 residues. CDR3 sequence: CASTSGGDYNEQFF. The CDR3 region has the DNA TGTGCCAGCACTAGCGGGGGGGACTACAATGAGCAGTTCTTC.

DNA of the CDR3: TGCGCCAGCAGCTTGGGCCAGGGGTCCTACAATGAGCAGTTCTTC. Its translation is CASSLGQGSYNEQFF. The chain is built from TRBV5-1 and TRBJ2-1, with D perhaps TRBD1 (6 bases). The V end was cut by 0 bases, the J end by 1 base, with 8 bases between. Germline V CDR1 and CDR2: SGHRS, YFSETQ. There are 15 residues in the CDR3.

This chain joins TRBV5-1 and TRBJ2-3; 8 nucleotides align to TRBD2. The length of the CDR3 is 19 residues. Germline values: CDR1 SGHRS, CDR2 YFSETQ. V dropped 3 bases and J dropped 1; count of bases not matched to a gene: 16. CDR3 sequence (DNA): TGCGCCAGCAGCTCGGACAGTCTACTTAGCGGGGTTGGCACAGATACGCAGTATTTT. Residues: CASSSDSLLSGVGTDTQYF.

This clone was picked up one time. The genes are TRBV28 and TRBJ2-2; D uncertain. The CDR3 has 14 residues. Germline lookup yields CDR1 MDHEN and CDR2 SYDVKM. The V end lost 6 bases, the J end lost 2 bases, and 10 bases lay between the germline ends. CDR3 in DNA: TGTGCCAGCAGCTTACGACTCAACACCGGGGAGCTGTTTTTT. This codes for CASSLRLNTGELFF.

This clone was counted between two and nine times. This chain connects TRBV7-9 to TRBJ2-2; tentative D call: TRBD2 (5 bases). CDR3 length: 14 amino acids. The germline V gene has CDR1 SEHNR and CDR2 FQNEAQ (reference sequence). The germline V and J ends were trimmed by 5 bases and 9 bases, with 16 bases remaining between them. The CDR3 region is CASSESLAPWELFF. CDR3 DNA sequence: TGTGCCAGCAGCGAGAGCCTAGCCCCCTGGGAGCTGTTTTTT.

The chain recombines TRBV7-2 with TRBJ2-7, with 11 bases aligning to TRBD1. Trimming at V came to 5 bases and at J to 5 bases, leaving 14 bases not matched to a gene. CDR3 size: 17 residues. Germline lookup yields CDR1 SGHTA and CDR2 FQGNSA. This CDR3 is CASSPLQEDRGRHEQYF. The CDR3 DNA is TGTGCCAGCAGCCCCCTTCAGGAGGACAGGGGGCGCCACGAGCAGTACTTC.

V gene TRBV19 combines with J gene TRBJ1-5; 12 bases agree with TRBD1. Germline CDR1 and CDR2: LNHDA and SQIVND (reference sequence). V shed 3 bases, J shed 7 bases, and the junction held 7 bases outside the gene matches. The CDR3 is 16 residues long. CDR3 bases: TGTGCCAGTAGTATCGGGACAGGGGGCGCCGGGCAGCCCCAGCATTTT. It yields the protein CASSIGTGGAGQPQHF.

This clone came up a few times. The chain carries TRBV10-3 and TRBJ2-7, with D possibly matching TRBD1 (6 bases). This CDR3 comprises 17 residues. The germline V and J ends were trimmed by 0 bases and 4 bases, with 19 bases remaining between them. Germline V gene data show CDR1 as ENHRY and CDR2 as SYGVKD. The CDR3: CAISESWQGQSLYEQYF. The CDR3 DNA is TGTGCCATCAGTGAGTCTTGGCAGGGGCAGAGTCTTTACGAGCAGTACTTC.

This clone was seen once. The rearrangement joins TRBV5-6 to TRBJ1-6; 8 nucleotides agree with TRBD1. Germline CDR1 and CDR2: SGHDT and YYEEEE. The V segment lost 2 bases and the J segment 4 bases; nucleotides outside the gene matches: 5. The CDR3 contains 16 residues. The CDR3 loop is CASSFWTGSYNSPLHF. Here the CDR3 DNA reads TGTGCCAGCAGCTTTTGGACAGGGTCATATAATTCACCCCTCCACTTT.